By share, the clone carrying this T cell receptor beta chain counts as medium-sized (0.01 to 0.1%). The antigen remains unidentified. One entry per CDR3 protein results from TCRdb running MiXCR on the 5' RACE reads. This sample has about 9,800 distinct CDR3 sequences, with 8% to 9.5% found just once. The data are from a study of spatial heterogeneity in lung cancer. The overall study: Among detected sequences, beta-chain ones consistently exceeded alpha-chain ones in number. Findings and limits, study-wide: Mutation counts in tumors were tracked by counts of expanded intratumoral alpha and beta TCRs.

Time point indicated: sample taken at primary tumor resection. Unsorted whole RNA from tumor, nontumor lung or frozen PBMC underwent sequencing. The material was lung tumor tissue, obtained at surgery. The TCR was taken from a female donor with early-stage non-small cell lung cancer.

DNA of the CDR3: TGTGCCAGCAGCTTCGAGACACTTTCCTACGAGCAGTACTTC. Translation: CASSFETLSYEQYF. V usage is TRBV7-9 and J usage is TRBJ2-7; D call uncertain. Germline V CDR1 and CDR2: SEHNR, FQNEAQ (reference sequence). The V end lost 3 bases, the J end lost 1 base, and 10 bases lay between the germline ends. This CDR3 spans 14 amino acids. The complete variable domain, with remaining parts taken from reference TRBV7-9 and TRBJ2-7, reads DTGVSQNPRHKITKRGQNVTFRCDPISEHNRLYWYRQTLGQGPEFLTYFQNEAQLEKSRLLSDRFSAERPKGSFSTLEIQRTEQGDSAMYLCASSFETLSYEQYFGPGTRLTVT.